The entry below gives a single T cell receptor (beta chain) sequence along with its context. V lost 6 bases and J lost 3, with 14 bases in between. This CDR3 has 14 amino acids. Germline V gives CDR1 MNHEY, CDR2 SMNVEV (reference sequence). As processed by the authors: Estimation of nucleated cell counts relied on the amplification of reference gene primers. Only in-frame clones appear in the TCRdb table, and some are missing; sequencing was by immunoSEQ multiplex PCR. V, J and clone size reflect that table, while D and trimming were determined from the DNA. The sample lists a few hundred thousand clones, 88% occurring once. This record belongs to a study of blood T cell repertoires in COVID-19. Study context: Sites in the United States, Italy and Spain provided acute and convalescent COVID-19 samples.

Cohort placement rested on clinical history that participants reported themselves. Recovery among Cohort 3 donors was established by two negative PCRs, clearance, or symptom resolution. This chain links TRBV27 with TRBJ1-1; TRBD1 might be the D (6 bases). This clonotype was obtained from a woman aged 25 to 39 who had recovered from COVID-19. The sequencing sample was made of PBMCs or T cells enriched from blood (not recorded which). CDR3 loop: CASSLTGFDTEAFF. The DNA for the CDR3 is TGTGCCAGCAGCCTCACAGGGTTCGACACTGAAGCTTTCTTT.